The present T cell receptor beta chain was sequenced within a study of shared clonotypes between healthy human individuals. Study summary: Ranging from 18 to 49 in age, donors were a couple of women and a few men.

Ten or more counts support this clone. Other DNA sequences from this sample encode an identical CDR3 as well. TCRdb's table, derived via immunoSEQ multiplex PCR, lists solely in-frame clones and lacks some. The sample has hundreds of thousands of clones; over 60% are singletons. After removal of 2 bases from V and 4 bases from J, the junction contained 13 bases not matched to a gene. The CDR3 runs to 17 residues. CDR1 SGHRS and CDR2 YFSETQ come from the germline V gene. Sequencing was carried out using PBMCs. The sequence derives from a woman aged 40 to 50 in good health. Some clones in this sample may be carry-over from other donors' samples. The rearrangement joins TRBV5-1 to TRBJ2-5, with 8 bases that match TRBD1. This CDR3 reads CASSLIQQGALGETQYF. Here the CDR3 DNA reads TGCGCCAGCAGCTTAATCCAGCAGGGGGCCCTGGGAGAGACCCAGTACTTC.